This T cell receptor beta chain was sequenced in a study of shared clonotypes between healthy human individuals. Repertoires were generated with immunoSEQ multiplex PCR, while TCRdb's copy carries only in-frame clones and drops some. The profile shows some 500,000 clones, roughly three quarters of them singletons. Each donor was a Caucasian adult residing in Nashville, Tennessee. Germline trimming cut 1 base from V and 6 bases from J; bases unmatched to any gene: 0. The CDR3 runs to 12 residues. Germline values: CDR1 SGHNT, CDR2 YENEEA. The clonotype was recovered from a middle-aged woman in good health. Some clones in this sample may be carry-over from other donors' samples. This chain uses TRBV11-3 with TRBJ2-7, with TRBD1 identical over 7 bases. The specimen sequenced was PBMCs. The CDR3 bases are TGTGCCAGCAGCTTAGGACAGGGCGAGCAGTACTTC. Protein product: CASSLGQGEQYF.